The next 27 T cell receptor beta chains were all read from a single sample in a study of T cell changes during pregnancy in multiple sclerosis (dated by TCRdb to between 2017 and 2020). The library was generated by the immunoSEQ multiplex PCR assay. TCRdb limited this immuneACCESS table to in-frame rearrangements with V and J called. A share of clones is missing; checked studies link under half to unresolved V genes, and the rest is unexplained. The sample table holds over 50,000 clones, of which 92% were seen once. Of the sample, approximately 0.25% is held by the ten largest clones. Sequences were derived from CD4+ T cells from peripheral blood mononuclear cells, sampled in the third trimester of pregnancy. These receptors were collected from a female donor with multiple sclerosis, enrolled in a pregnancy study.

This chain links TRBV19 with TRBJ1-5; weak D call: TRBD1 (6 bases). The V end lost 3 bases, the J end lost 7 bases, and 16 bases lay between the germline ends. Germline values: CDR1 LNHDA, CDR2 SQIVND (reference sequence). The CDR3 spans 15 residues. CDR3 DNA sequence: TGTGCCAGTAGTATTGGGGCAGGGGAGTTGCAGCCCCAGCATTTT. The encoded protein is CASSIGAGELQPQHF.

This chain links TRBV19 with TRBJ1-2; TRBD1 might be the D (5 bases). The germline V and J ends were trimmed by 3 bases and 6 bases, with 11 bases remaining between them. Germline CDR1 and CDR2: LNHDA and SQIVND (reference sequence). The CDR3 sequence is 13 residues long. CDR3 residues: CASSMGAGNGYTF. As DNA, the CDR3 is TGTGCCAGTAGTATGGGCGCAGGGAATGGCTACACCTTC.

A single count supports this clone. The chain recombines TRBV9 with TRBJ2-1, with 13 positions matching TRBD2. J gave up 7 bases and V 1 base, and 2 bases lay outside the gene matches. Looked up from germline, CDR1 is SGDLS and CDR2 is YYNGEE. The CDR3 has 15 residues. CDR3 coding DNA: TGTGCCAGCAGCGTACCGGGACTAGCGGGGAATGAGCAGTTCTTC. It codes for CASSVPGLAGNEQFF.

V is TRBV5-5 and J is TRBJ2-2; D gene ambiguous. Trimming cost V 1 base and J 7 bases, with 14 bases left between them. This CDR3 is built from 15 residues. The V gene's germline CDR1 is SGHKS and CDR2 YYEKEE (reference sequence). This CDR3 is CASSLNPARGGELFF. The CDR3 DNA sequence: TGTGCCAGCAGCTTGAATCCAGCAAGAGGCGGGGAGCTGTTTTTT.

The rearrangement links TRBV9 to TRBJ1-1; a possible D gene is TRBD1 (6 bases). The CDR3 sequence is 15 residues long. Trimming took 4 bases from V and 7 from J, leaving 20 bases between them. Germline V gives CDR1 SGDLS, CDR2 YYNGEE. CDR3: CASSLGGGRGIEAFF. In DNA form, the CDR3 reads TGTGCCAGCAGCCTAGGGGGGGGAAGGGGAATTGAAGCTTTCTTT. Full variable domain (remainder filled in from reference TRBV9 and TRBJ1-1): DSGVTQTPKHLITATGQRVTLRCSPRSGDLSVYWYQQSLDQGLQFLIQYYNGEERAKGNILERFSAQQFPDLHSELNLSSLELGDSALYFCASSLGGGRGIEAFFGQGTRLTVV.

V is TRBV27 and J is TRBJ2-7, with TRBD2 as a possible D gene (6 bases). V was trimmed by 3 bases and J by 3 bases, leaving 12 bases between them. The CDR3 length is 14 residues. From germline, CDR1 is MNHEY and CDR2 SMNVEV (reference sequence). The chain's CDR3 is CASSLAGRGYEQYF. The CDR3 DNA follows: TGTGCCAGCAGTTTGGCCGGGAGAGGCTACGAGCAGTACTTC.

The chain employs TRBV5-6 and TRBJ1-6; 7 bases align to TRBD1. The length of the CDR3 is 16 residues. V lost 3 bases, J lost 7 bases, and 10 bases stayed unmatched. CDR1 and CDR2 (germline): SGHDT, YYEEEE. The CDR3 region has the DNA TGTGCCAGCAGCTCGCCCCGGGACAGTCTAAATTCACCCCTCCACTTT. It encodes CASSSPRDSLNSPLHF.

The V and J genes are TRBV30 and TRBJ1-5, with 9 bases fitting TRBD1. The V gene end was trimmed by 3 bases and the J gene end by 7 bases; junction bases not matched to a gene: 13. CDR1 GTSNPN and CDR2 SVGIG come from the germline V gene (reference sequence). The CDR3 runs 16 residues. The CDR3 DNA reads TGTGCCTGGAGCGGTCCCGGGACAGGGTTTGGACAGCCCCAGCATTTT. Residues: CAWSGPGTGFGQPQHF.

CDR3 sequence reads: CASSSGLAGAVEQFF. The CDR3 nucleotides are TGTGCCAGCAGCTCCGGGCTAGCGGGAGCGGTTGAGCAGTTCTTC. V gene TRBV7-8 combines with J gene TRBJ2-1, with 10 bases identical to TRBD2. V dropped 4 bases and J dropped 9; count of bases not matched to a gene: 9. CDR3 size: 15 residues. Germline-derived CDR1 and CDR2 are SGHVS and FQNEAQ.

This chain uses TRBV2 with TRBJ2-7, with D tentatively TRBD2 (5 bases). With 3 bases removed from V and 5 bases from J, the gap between germline ends came to 14 bases. The CDR3 is 14 amino acids. Germline V gives CDR1 SNHLY, CDR2 FYNNEI. This CDR3 is CASSDSGINHEQYF. The CDR3 coding sequence is TGTGCCAGCAGTGATTCCGGGATTAACCACGAGCAGTACTTC.

CDR3 nucleotides: TGTGCCAGCAATAAGGGACTAGCGGGAGTGTCCTACAATGAGCAGTTCTTC. Translated: CASNKGLAGVSYNEQFF. The chain recombines TRBV27 with TRBJ2-1; 14 nucleotides line up with TRBD2. The V gene's germline CDR1 is MNHEY and CDR2 SMNVEV (reference sequence). The CDR3 is 17 residues long. V lost 7 bases to trimming and J lost 1 base; unmatched junction nucleotides: 6.

This chain joins TRBV19 and TRBJ1-2; D gene uncertain. The CDR3 sequence is 15 residues long. The V gene lost 8 bases and the J gene lost 4 bases, with 20 bases spanning the gap. Germline V lookup: CDR1 LNHDA, CDR2 SQIVND (reference sequence). DNA for the CDR3: TGTGCCAGTTCACCCGAGTACGGAGGCGGCTATGGCTACACCTTC. This codes for CASSPEYGGGYGYTF.

The rearrangement joins TRBV5-1 to TRBJ1-2; D remains unclear. V lost 0 bases and J 5 bases, leaving 11 bases between the germline ends. This CDR3 is built from 14 residues. Germline V gives CDR1 SGHRS, CDR2 YFSETQ. The CDR3 sequence: CASSLDSRGYGYTF. The DNA for the CDR3 is TGCGCCAGCAGCTTGGATAGTCGAGGGTATGGCTACACCTTC.

The chain couples TRBV6-1 to TRBJ1-5; tentative D call: TRBD1 (6 bases). Trimming removed 5 bases at V and 7 bases at J, with 12 bases between. The CDR3 loop spans 13 amino acids. CDR1 and CDR2 (germline): MNHNS, SASEGT. The CDR3 here is CASSTTGRQPQHF. The DNA for the CDR3 is TGTGCCAGCAGTACAACAGGGCGCCAGCCCCAGCATTTT.

The chain is built from TRBV7-9 and TRBJ2-7; TRBD1 aligns across 9 bases. The J segment lost 5 bases and the V segment lost 5 bases, leaving 10 bases of the junction unmatched. Looked up from germline, CDR1 is SEHNR and CDR2 is FQNEAQ (reference sequence). The CDR3 has 15 residues. CDR3 sequence (DNA): TGTGCCAGCAGCCGGACAGGGGAGGGTCGGGACGAGCAGTACTTC. It encodes CASSRTGEGRDEQYF.

This clone was recorded only once. The chain has TRBV10-2 and TRBJ2-3; D is unclear. CDR1 and CDR2 from the germline V gene are WSHSY and SAAADI. CDR3 size: 12 residues. V lost 8 bases, J lost 3 bases, and 9 bases lay in between. In DNA form, the CDR3 reads TGCGCCAGCCGTACGCAGACAGATACGCAGTATTTT. Its translation is CASRTQTDTQYF.

The genes are TRBV6-1 and TRBJ1-1; D is undetermined. Trimming took off 5 bases at V and 1 base at J, with 11 bases between the two ends. This CDR3 spans 14 amino acids. Germline-derived CDR1 and CDR2 are MNHNS and SASEGT. CDR3 sequence (DNA): TGTGCCAGCAGTCTAAGACACCCGAACACTGAAGCTTTCTTT. Residues: CASSLRHPNTEAFF.

The CDR3 protein is CASSRGTSGGLATDTQYF. The CDR3 DNA reads as TGCGCCAGCAGCCGCGGGACTAGCGGGGGGCTCGCCACAGATACGCAGTATTTT. V gene TRBV4-1 combines with J gene TRBJ2-3; TRBD2 agrees at 15 bases. The trim removed 4 bases at V and 2 bases at J, leaving 7 bases unmatched. The CDR3 sequence is 18 residues long. From germline, CDR1 is MGHRA and CDR2 YSYEKL.

The chain combines TRBV10-3 with TRBJ2-3, with a possible D match to TRBD2 (6 bases). CDR1 is ENHRY and CDR2 is SYGVKD in the germline V gene. V lost 0 bases to trimming and J lost 4 bases, with 14 bases between them. The CDR3 runs to 16 residues. CDR3 nucleotides: TGTGCCATCAGTGAGTCGGCTAGCGCGGGCCCAGATACGCAGTATTTT. Translating it yields CAISESASAGPDTQYF.

This clone was observed once. The chain uses TRBV19 and TRBJ1-1, with a tentative D call TRBD1 (5 bases). CDR3 size: 16 residues. Germline V gene data show CDR1 as LNHDA and CDR2 as SQIVND (reference sequence). V shed 5 bases and J shed 1 base, with 17 bases lying between them. DNA of the CDR3: TGTGCCAGTAGTCCCATCTCGGGGGGGGAGAACACTGAAGCTTTCTTT. It translates to CASSPISGGENTEAFF.

V and J are TRBV7-9 and TRBJ2-5, with 7 nucleotides matching TRBD1. Germline loops: CDR1 SEHNR, CDR2 FQNEAQ (reference sequence). V lost 5 bases and J lost 5; bases outside the gene matches: 5. The CDR3 length is 13 residues. As DNA, the CDR3 is TGTGCCAGCAGCGACAGGGCCGGTGAGACCCAGTACTTC. This sequence encodes CASSDRAGETQYF.

This clone was counted between two and nine times. This chain links TRBV30 with TRBJ1-2; the D is unclear. The CDR3 is 14 amino acids. Trimming cost V 3 bases and J 1 base, with 12 bases left between them. Germline loops: CDR1 GTSNPN, CDR2 SVGIG (reference sequence). This CDR3 is CAWSPTVNNYGYTF. Here the CDR3 DNA reads TGTGCCTGGAGCCCTACAGTGAATAACTATGGCTACACCTTC.

The chain links TRBV25-1 to TRBJ1-5; no definite D call. CDR3 length: 14 amino acids. Germline CDR1 is MGHDK and CDR2 is SYGVNS. Trimming took off 5 bases at V and 8 bases at J, with 16 bases between the two ends. CDR3 in amino acids: CASSPHGEGKPQHF. CDR3 bases: TGTGCCAGCAGTCCACACGGGGAGGGAAAGCCCCAGCATTTT.

This clone appeared once. CDR3 in amino acids: CASSPWTGLSYNEQFF. DNA for the CDR3: TGTGCCAGCAGCCCCTGGACAGGCCTTTCCTACAATGAGCAGTTCTTC. The chain uses TRBV5-4 and TRBJ2-1, with 7 positions matching TRBD1. Unmatched junction bases numbered 8, after V lost 4 bases and J lost 1 base. CDR1 and CDR2 from the germline V gene are SGHNT and YYREEE (reference sequence). The CDR3 length is 16 residues. Filled out from reference TRBV5-4 and TRBJ2-1, the complete variable domain reads ETGVTQSPTHLIKTRGQQVTLRCSSQSGHNTVSWYQQALGQGPQFIFQYYREEENGRGNFPPRFSGLQFPNYSSELNVNALELDDSALYLCASSPWTGLSYNEQFFGPGTRLTVL.

The V gene is TRBV7-8, the J gene TRBJ1-1, with TRBD1 matching over 7 bases. The trim removed 5 bases at V and 0 bases at J, leaving 15 bases unmatched. This CDR3 spans 18 amino acids. The germline CDR1 and CDR2 sequences are SGHVS and FQNEAQ. CDR3 sequence reads: CASSRGTWTGYMNTEAFF. The CDR3 coding sequence is TGTGCCAGCAGCCGCGGTACCTGGACAGGTTATATGAACACTGAAGCTTTCTTT.

The chain links TRBV7-5 to TRBJ1-4; the table's D call, TRBD1, has no DNA check behind it. TRBV7-5 is reported as a pseudogene. CDR3 size: 17 residues. The CDR3 loop is CVRSMTRDSTTNEKLFF. Here the CDR3 DNA reads TGTGTCAGAAGCATGACCCGGGACAGTACAACTAATGAAAAACTGTTTTTT.

V usage is TRBV6-5 and J usage is TRBJ2-2; possibly TRBD1 for D (6 bases). CDR1 and CDR2 (germline): MNHEY, SVGAGI. Trimming removed 2 bases at V and 6 bases at J, with 10 bases between. This CDR3 contains 14 residues. The CDR3 DNA reads as TGTGCCAGCAGTTACACGAACAGGGCCGGGGAGCTGTTTTTT. This sequence encodes CASSYTNRAGELFF.